These 17 T cell receptor beta chains share one sample of origin, sequenced in a study of vaccination and CD4 T cells after COVID-19. Indicated treatment: approximately nine-day PBMC culture with coronavirus spike peptide pools or control peptides (ViraFEST assay). Oncomine TCR Beta short-read sequencing was applied to DNA from cultured CD4+ T cells. One entry per CDR3 protein results from TCRdb running MiXCR on the PCR reads. Altogether some 14,000 distinct CDR3 sequences are present, roughly 74% being singletons, with the ten largest covering about 20%. Their antigens remain unidentified. Specimen: CD4+ T cells from blood, cultured in vitro. These receptors were collected from a human donor who had recovered from COVID-19.

The genes are TRBV20-1 and TRBJ1-4, with D possibly being TRBD1 (6 bases). Trimming removed 4 bases from V and 0 bases from J, with 6 bases in between. The CDR3 runs 13 residues. CDR1 and CDR2 (germline): DFQATT, SNEGSKA (reference sequence). The CDR3 DNA is TGCAGTGCTAACAGGGCAACTAATGAAAAACTGTTTTTT. Amino acids: CSANRATNEKLFF.

This rearrangement joins TRBV5-1 to TRBJ2-7, with 9 nucleotides matching TRBD1. Germline V gives CDR1 SGHRS, CDR2 YFSETQ. Germline trimming cut 4 bases from V and 5 bases from J; bases unmatched to any gene: 13. The CDR3 extends over 16 amino acids. The CDR3: CASSPVKTGGSHEQYF. In DNA, the CDR3 is TGCGCCAGCAGCCCGGTAAAGACAGGGGGGAGTCACGAGCAGTACTTC.

The chain combines TRBV19 with TRBJ1-6, with D unresolved. The CDR3 length is 12 residues. Germline CDR1 is LNHDA and CDR2 is SQIVND (reference sequence). V was clipped by 7 bases and J by 4 bases, with 5 bases between them. Written as DNA, the CDR3 is TGTGCCAGTACGGGGTATAATTCACCCCTCCACTTT. This sequence encodes CASTGYNSPLHF.

This clonotype was picked up one time. The chain uses TRBV7-8 and TRBJ2-5; D uncertain. This CDR3 contains 14 residues. Germline lookup yields CDR1 SGHVS and CDR2 FQNEAQ. V shed 3 bases and J shed 4 bases, with 12 bases lying between them. The CDR3 protein is CASSLANVGETQYF. The DNA of the CDR3 is TGTGCCAGCAGCTTGGCTAACGTCGGAGAGACCCAGTACTTC.

The chain recombines TRBV7-9 with TRBJ2-7, with TRBD2 matching 12 bases. J gave up 2 bases and V 4 bases, and 6 bases lay outside the gene matches. CDR1 is SEHNR and CDR2 is FQNEAQ in the germline V gene (reference sequence). The CDR3 has 16 residues. This CDR3 is CASSSWTSGKAYEQYF. CDR3 DNA: TGTGCCAGCAGCTCTTGGACTAGCGGGAAGGCCTACGAGCAGTACTTC.

The chain employs TRBV19 and TRBJ2-7, with TRBD1 matching over 10 bases. The germline gives CDR1 LNHDA, CDR2 SQIVND (reference sequence). Germline trimming cut 5 bases from V and 1 base from J; bases unmatched to any gene: 5. CDR3 length equals 15 residues. CDR3: CASSPMGQGSYEQYF. Here the CDR3 DNA reads TGTGCCAGTAGTCCAATGGGACAGGGGTCCTACGAGCAGTACTTC.

V usage is TRBV6-2 or TRBV6-3 and J usage is TRBJ2-2; 9 positions match TRBD1. Germline CDR1 is MNHEY and CDR2 is SVGEGT. The V gene end was trimmed by 5 bases and the J gene end by 7 bases; junction bases not matched to a gene: 11. The length of the CDR3 is 16 residues. CDR3 in amino acids: CASSQTGTGHIGELFF. The CDR3 DNA follows: TGTGCCAGCAGTCAAACCGGGACAGGGCATATCGGGGAGCTGTTTTTT.

This clonotype has a single count. The rearrangement joins TRBV27 to TRBJ1-5; possible D gene TRBD1, 5 bases. The V gene's germline CDR1 is MNHEY and CDR2 SMNVEV (reference sequence). With 6 bases removed from V and 6 bases from J, the gap between germline ends came to 12 bases. This CDR3 contains 13 residues. Here the CDR3 reads CASRGGLGQPQHF. The CDR3 region has the DNA TGTGCCAGCAGGGGGGGTTTGGGTCAGCCCCAGCATTTT.

This clonotype occurred once. The genes are TRBV12-3 or TRBV12-4 and TRBJ1-1; D remains unclear. Deletions cut 3 bases from V and 6 bases from J, with 8 bases between. The CDR3 totals 12 residues. CDR3 in amino acids: CASSLEGPEAFF. CDR3 coding DNA: TGTGCCAGCAGTTTGGAGGGTCCTGAAGCTTTCTTT.

This chain joins TRBV20-1 and TRBJ1-6; 9 nucleotides match TRBD1. This CDR3 comprises 16 residues. V lost 3 bases, J lost 5 bases, and 8 bases stayed unmatched. Per germline, CDR1 DFQATT and CDR2 SNEGSKA (reference sequence). The CDR3 loop reads CSAREPGTGNNSPLHF. The CDR3 nucleotides are TGCAGTGCTAGGGAACCCGGGACAGGGAATAATTCACCCCTCCACTTT.

The J gene is TRBJ1-1, the V gene TRBV7-2; D possibly corresponds to TRBD1 (6 bases). This CDR3 has 15 residues. Germline V gene sequence: CDR1 SGHTA, CDR2 FQGNSA. Trimming shortened V by 2 bases and J by 12 bases, and 22 bases separated the two germline ends. The CDR3 is CASSLTLSYREASFF. The DNA for the CDR3 is TGTGCCAGCAGCTTAACCCTTTCTTACAGGGAGGCGTCTTTCTTT. The complete variable domain, with remaining parts taken from reference TRBV7-2 and TRBJ1-1, reads GAGVSQSPSNKVTEKGKDVELRCDPISGHTALYWYRQSLGQGLEFLIYFQGNSAPDKSGLPSDRFSAERTGGSVSTLTIQRTQQEDSAVYLCASSLTLSYREASFFGQGTRLTVV.

The chain carries TRBV4-2 and TRBJ2-7, with D perhaps TRBD2 (6 bases). Germline V gene lookup returns CDR1 LGHNA and CDR2 YNFKEQ. The CDR3 loop spans 14 amino acids. V lost 4 bases and J lost 2, with 12 bases in between. CDR3 nucleotide sequence: TGTGCCAGCAGCCCCGAGGGACTCCCCTACGAGCAGTACTTC. Translated: CASSPEGLPYEQYF.

Points on this clonotype: The germline gene is not matched at one end of the junction; a read error may be the cause. V and J are TRBV5-6 and TRBJ1-1; D is possibly TRBD1 (5 bases). This CDR3 is built from 13 residues. Per germline, CDR1 SGHDT and CDR2 YYEEEE. CDR3 loop: CTSSLTGRGKAFF. The DNA of the CDR3 is TGTACCAGCAGCTTGACGGGGAGGGGAAAAGCTTTCTTT.

The CDR3: CATSRRSRETQYF. CDR3 DNA sequence: TGTGCCACCAGCAGGAGGTCTCGAGAGACCCAGTACTTC. The chain combines TRBV15 with TRBJ2-5; D is unclear. V dropped 3 bases and J dropped 4 bases, with 9 bases sitting between them. Germline CDR1 reads LNHNV; CDR2 reads YYDKDF (reference sequence). The CDR3 consists of 13 residues.

The chain uses TRBV7-2 and TRBJ2-6; no clear D gene. The CDR3 is made up of 15 amino acids. CDR1 is SGHTA and CDR2 is FQGNSA in the germline V gene. V lost 4 bases, J lost 0 bases, and 7 bases lay in between. The CDR3 coding sequence is TGTGCCAGCAGCTCCTACCTCTCTGGGGCCAACGTCCTGACTTTC. This encodes CASSSYLSGANVLTF.

CDR3: CASSSQPLGYQEAFF. The CDR3 nucleotides read TGTGCCAGCAGCTCACAACCCCTAGGGTACCAAGAAGCTTTCTTT. The chain joins TRBV7-3 to TRBJ1-1; D is ambiguous. The CDR3 runs 15 residues. Trimming shortened V by 4 bases and J by 8 bases, and 20 bases separated the two germline ends. Per the germline V gene, CDR1 is SGHTA and CDR2 is FQGTGA.

The sample holds a few counts of this clonotype. V gene TRBV7-8 combines with J gene TRBJ1-6; no clear D gene. Trimming pared 2 bases from V and 9 bases from J, leaving 8 bases between. CDR1 and CDR2 from the germline V gene are SGHVS and FQNEAQ. The CDR3 sequence is 13 residues long. CDR3 protein: CASSLTSGSPLHF. CDR3 coding DNA: TGTGCCAGCAGCTTAACCTCCGGTTCACCCCTCCACTTT.